This record covers a single T cell receptor beta chain. This clone has just one count. Its antigen is not yet known. No qualities accompany the bases; no much larger clone lies one base away. These data come from a study of shared clonotypes between healthy human individuals (dated by TCRdb to 2020 to 2022). Study-wide context: The cohort comprised a couple of women and a few men aged 18 to 49 years. Per donor, leukapheresis produced somewhere between about 0.94 and 9 billion PBMCs. For each donor, three plates each were used for CD4 naive and CD4 memory, two plates were used for CD8 naive, and one plate was used for CD8 memory. Different laboratories and diverse techniques were used to prepare libraries and sequence TCR repertoires, to increase sequencing depth and limit assay-specific biases. The study deeply sequenced blood TCR repertoires of about five healthy adults to estimate repertoire size and the extent of clonotype sharing between individuals. General study outcomes and caveats: Even with the large sequencing depth, rarefaction of the sorted-subset datasets indicated that sequencing was incomplete. Sampling was limited to blood, and TCR repertoires in tissue likely differ from TCR repertoires in blood. The genetic and exposure-history diversity represented was limited by the small number of donors. Larger estimated clonotype richness was generally found for naive subsets than for memory subsets. Pairwise subsampling indicated that sequencing depth was expected to affect the degree of clonotype sharing among donors. Higher generation probabilities were observed for clonotypes shared by all four sorted-subset donors than for non-shared clonotypes. About 5% of naive CD4, roughly 3.5% of naive CD8, 2% to 2.5% of memory CD4, and less than 0.45% of memory CD8 clonotypes were shared across several donors.

TCR CDR3 regions were amplified from genomic DNA by multiplex PCR using the deep immunoSEQ assay. Extracted genomic DNA from each cell subset was spread evenly across all wells of several immunoSEQ 96-well plates, with each plate serving as a replicate. For sorted subsets, each replicate PCR was loaded with approximately 190 ng genomic DNA, equivalent to 30,000 to 35,000 T cell genomes. Purified libraries were measured with a Qubit 3.0 fluorometer, size-checked on a Bioanalyzer 2100, and measured again with the KAPA Library Quantification kit. Each immunoSEQ 96-well plate was sequenced on its own single-read 150-cycle Illumina NextSeq 550 flow cell. Per the original workflow: Because only junctional sequences without quality scores were contained in the immunoSEQ output, filtering matching that applied to full-length reads could not be performed. To assign V/J genes and CDR3, sequences were annotated using PyIR, a Python wrapper for IgBLAST v1.9, with IMGT germline references. Any read was removed if the V/J assignment was weak (E-value above 1e-6), the CDR3 was missing, or the read contained stop codons, out-of-frame junctions, or ambiguous translated residues. V3J clonotypes were defined as sequences sharing the same inferred V gene, J gene, and CDR3 amino acid sequence. Percentage overlap between repertoires was computed as shared unique clonotypes divided by the size of the smaller repertoire. Three approaches were used to assess repertoire richness: RTK rarefaction, the Chao1 estimator, and Recon v2.1 estimates of unobserved clonotypes. Generation probabilities were computed with OLGA for all TCRbeta clonotypes obtained by the gDNA method from four donors. TCRdb took over this immuneACCESS table, retaining in-frame rearrangements with V and J assigned. Such tables are incomplete; in checked studies, under half of the missing clones stem from an unresolved V gene, and the remainder is unexplained. The D gene and trimming were derived from the DNA, and the V and J assignments and clone size from that table. In all, the sample holds 2 million to 2.5 million clones, and under 95% of those were seen once. The ten top clones hold approximately 1.7% of the sample.

CD8 naive samples were CD45RO-negative cells positively selected for CCR7, giving a CD45RA+CCR7+ population that excluded TemRA cells. Healthy HIV-negative adults with no recently reported acute infections or vaccinations were included as donors. Every donor was a Caucasian adult residing in Nashville, Tennessee, USA. Blood was collected by leukapheresis, and PBMCs were isolated by Ficoll-Histopaque density gradient centrifugation and then cryopreserved in liquid nitrogen vapor phase. Analytical flow cytometry was used to check the purity and quantity of every magnetically sorted T cell population. Genomic DNA was isolated from every sorted fraction and measured by UV absorbance on a Nanodrop 2000c. This sequence originates from a man aged 18 to 29 in good health. Some clones in this sample may be carry-over from other donors' samples. Source material: naive CD8+ T cells from PBMCs. The cell subset or site label, read with the paper, signifies: CD45RA+CCR7+.

The DNA sequence is TGCGCCAGCAGCCTGCTGGGGGGCGCGGACGAGCAGTACTTC. Its translation is CASSLLGGADEQYF. Recombination linked TRBV4-1 to TRBJ2-7, with the D call perhaps TRBD1 or TRBD2, as 6 bases match in each case. The CDR3 starts with the cysteine, ends with the phenylalanine, and has 14 residues. Here the CDR3 DNA is all that survives: 42 bases in frame from base 1. Cut back by 4 bases and 5 bases, the V and J ends lie 15 bases apart. Per the germline V gene, MGHRA is the CDR1 and YSYEKL is the CDR2.